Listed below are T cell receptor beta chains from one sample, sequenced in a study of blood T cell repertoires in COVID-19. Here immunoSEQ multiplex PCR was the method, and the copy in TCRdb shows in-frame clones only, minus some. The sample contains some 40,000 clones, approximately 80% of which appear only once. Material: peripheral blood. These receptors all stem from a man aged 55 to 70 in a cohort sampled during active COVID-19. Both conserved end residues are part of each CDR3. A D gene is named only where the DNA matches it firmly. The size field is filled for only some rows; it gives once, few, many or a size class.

CDR3nt: TGTGCCTGGAGCAGGGGGCAAGAAAACACCATATATTTT; CDR3aa: CAWSRGQENTIYF; len: 13; v_gene: TRBV30; abundance: NA; d_gene: TRBD1; j_gene: TRBJ1-3
CDR3nt: TGTGCCAGCAGTGAAAGGGGGGGGACCTCCTACGAGCAGTACTTC; CDR3aa: CASSERGGTSYEQYF; len: 15; v_gene: TRBV25-1; abundance: NA; d_gene: NA; j_gene: TRBJ2-7
CDR3nt: TGTGCCAGTAGTCCCCGCGGGGGTGCAAACACCGGGGAGCTGTTTTTT; CDR3aa: CASSPRGGANTGELFF; len: 16; v_gene: TRBV19; abundance: few; d_gene: TRBD2; j_gene: TRBJ2-2
CDR3nt: TGTGCCAGCCGCAGGGGTGACACTGAAGCTTTCTTT; CDR3aa: CASRRGDTEAFF; len: 12; v_gene: TRBV6-5; abundance: few; d_gene: NA; j_gene: TRBJ1-1
CDR3nt: TGTGCCAGTAGTTCCCAGCTAGCGGGTACGCAGTATTTT; CDR3aa: CASSSQLAGTQYF; len: 13; v_gene: TRBV19; abundance: NA; d_gene: TRBD2; j_gene: TRBJ2-3
CDR3nt: TGTGCCAGCAGTTACTCGGTCGCAGGGGACTATGGCTACACCTTC; CDR3aa: CASSYSVAGDYGYTF; len: 15; v_gene: TRBV6-6; abundance: NA; d_gene: NA; j_gene: TRBJ1-2
CDR3nt: TGTGCCAGCAGCAGTGGGCGGACAGGGAACAATGAGCAGTTCTTC; CDR3aa: CASSSGRTGNNEQFF; len: 15; v_gene: TRBV7-9; abundance: NA; d_gene: TRBD1; j_gene: TRBJ2-1
CDR3nt: TGTGCCAGCATCTACCCGGGTGGCAATCAGCCCCAGCATTTT; CDR3aa: CASIYPGGNQPQHF; len: 14; v_gene: TRBV28; abundance: NA; d_gene: NA; j_gene: TRBJ1-5
CDR3nt: TGTGCCAGCGAGGGGGCGAATGAAAAACTGTTTTTT; CDR3aa: CASEGANEKLFF; len: 12; v_gene: TRBV6-6; abundance: NA; d_gene: TRBD1; j_gene: TRBJ1-4
CDR3nt: TGTGCCAGCAGCCAACAGGGGACTGGAAACACCATATATTTT; CDR3aa: CASSQQGTGNTIYF; len: 14; v_gene: TRBV6-5; abundance: NA; d_gene: TRBD1; j_gene: TRBJ1-3
CDR3nt: TGTGCCAGCAGTTCCGCAGGGGTGAATTCACCCCTCCACTTT; CDR3aa: CASSSAGVNSPLHF; len: 14; v_gene: TRBV6-2/TRBV6-3; abundance: NA; d_gene: NA; j_gene: TRBJ1-6
CDR3nt: TGTGCCACCGCGACAGGGGCCGGCTACGAGCAGTACTTC; CDR3aa: CATATGAGYEQYF; len: 13; v_gene: TRBV24-1; abundance: NA; d_gene: TRBD1; j_gene: TRBJ2-7
CDR3nt: TGTGCCAGCGCCAAGGGACAGGGAGAGACCCAGTACTTC; CDR3aa: CASAKGQGETQYF; len: 13; v_gene: TRBV5-6; abundance: NA; d_gene: TRBD1; j_gene: TRBJ2-5
CDR3nt: TGTGCCAGCAGCCTAGCGGGGGTCTACGAGCAGTACTTC; CDR3aa: CASSLAGVYEQYF; len: 13; v_gene: TRBV13; abundance: NA; d_gene: TRBD2; j_gene: TRBJ2-7
CDR3nt: TGTGCCAGCAGTCCGACCCAGGGTTTGACTGAAGCTTTCTTT; CDR3aa: CASSPTQGLTEAFF; len: 14; v_gene: TRBV7-9; abundance: NA; d_gene: NA; j_gene: TRBJ1-1
CDR3nt: TGTGCCAGCAGCGTAGAGACAGGTTGGAACGAAAAACTGTTTTTT; CDR3aa: CASSVETGWNEKLFF; len: 15; v_gene: TRBV9; abundance: NA; d_gene: NA; j_gene: TRBJ1-4
CDR3nt: TGTGCCAGCAGCTTAGCACAAACGGGATTCTCGCCCCAGCATTTT; CDR3aa: CASSLAQTGFSPQHF; len: 15; v_gene: TRBV7-2; abundance: NA; d_gene: NA; j_gene: TRBJ1-5
CDR3nt: TGTGCCAGCAATCCCTGGCTGGACGAGCAGTACTTC; CDR3aa: CASNPWLDEQYF; len: 12; v_gene: TRBV12-3/TRBV12-4; abundance: NA; d_gene: NA; j_gene: TRBJ2-7
CDR3nt: TGTGCCAGCGGTACCCTGGCGGTAAACTATGGCTACACCTTC; CDR3aa: CASGTLAVNYGYTF; len: 14; v_gene: TRBV7-9; abundance: few; d_gene: NA; j_gene: TRBJ1-2
CDR3nt: TGTGCCAGCAGTCGTAGCGTACGGACCCAGTACTTC; CDR3aa: CASSRSVRTQYF; len: 12; v_gene: TRBV12-3/TRBV12-4; abundance: NA; d_gene: NA; j_gene: TRBJ2-5
CDR3nt: TGTGCCAGCAGCTCCGGACAGGGGGCTTTCTACGAGCAGTACTTC; CDR3aa: CASSSGQGAFYEQYF; len: 15; v_gene: TRBV6-5; abundance: NA; d_gene: TRBD1; j_gene: TRBJ2-7
CDR3nt: TGCGCCAGCAGCCAAGAATATTCCAGTAGCAATCAGCCCCAGCATTTT; CDR3aa: CASSQEYSSSNQPQHF; len: 16; v_gene: TRBV4-1; abundance: few; d_gene: NA; j_gene: TRBJ1-5
CDR3nt: TGTGCCACCAGTGACGATGAAAAACTGTTTTTT; CDR3aa: CATSDDEKLFF; len: 11; v_gene: TRBV24-1; abundance: NA; d_gene: NA; j_gene: TRBJ1-4
CDR3nt: TGTGCCAGCAGCCGAAAAGGTTCGGGACAAGGTCCGTTTTTT; CDR3aa: CASSRKGSGQGPFF; len: 14; v_gene: TRBV3-1/TRBV3-2; abundance: once; d_gene: NA; j_gene: TRBJ1-4
CDR3nt: TGTGCCAGCAGTGTGGAGGGTAAAGGGCAGCCCCAGCATTTT; CDR3aa: CASSVEGKGQPQHF; len: 14; v_gene: TRBV2; abundance: NA; d_gene: NA; j_gene: TRBJ1-5